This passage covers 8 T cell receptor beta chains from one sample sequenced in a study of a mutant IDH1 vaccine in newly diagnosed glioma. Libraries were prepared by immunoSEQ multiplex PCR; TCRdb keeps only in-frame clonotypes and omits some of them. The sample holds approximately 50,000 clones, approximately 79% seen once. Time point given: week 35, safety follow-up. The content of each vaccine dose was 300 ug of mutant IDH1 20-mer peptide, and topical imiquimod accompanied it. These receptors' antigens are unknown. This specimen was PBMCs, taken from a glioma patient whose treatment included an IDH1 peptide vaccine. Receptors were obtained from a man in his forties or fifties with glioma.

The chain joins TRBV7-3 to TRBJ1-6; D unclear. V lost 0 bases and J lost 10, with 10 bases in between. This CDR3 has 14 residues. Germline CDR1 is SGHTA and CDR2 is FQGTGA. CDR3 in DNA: TGTGCCAGCAGCTTAACGAATGTAAGGTCACCCCTCCACTTT. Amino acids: CASSLTNVRSPLHF.

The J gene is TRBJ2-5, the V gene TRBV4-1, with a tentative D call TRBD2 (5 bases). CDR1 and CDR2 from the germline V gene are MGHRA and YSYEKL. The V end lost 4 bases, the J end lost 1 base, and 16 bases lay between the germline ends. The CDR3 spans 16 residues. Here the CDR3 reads CASSPGRAVGQETQYF. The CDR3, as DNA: TGCGCCAGCAGCCCCGGGCGGGCAGTCGGCCAAGAGACCCAGTACTTC.

CDR3 DNA: TGTGCCAGCAGTTACTCGGGGGGGACCTACGAGCAGTACTTC. Translated: CASSYSGGTYEQYF. V is TRBV6-5 and J is TRBJ2-7; 7 bases fit TRBD2. Germline values: CDR1 MNHEY, CDR2 SVGAGI. This CDR3 has 14 amino acids. Unmatched junction bases numbered 1, after V lost 0 bases and J lost 2 bases.

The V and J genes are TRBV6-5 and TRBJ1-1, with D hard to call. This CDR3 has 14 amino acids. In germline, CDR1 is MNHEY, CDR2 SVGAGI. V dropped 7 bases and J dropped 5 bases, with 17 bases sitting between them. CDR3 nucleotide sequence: TGTGCCAGCAACTACGAGGGTGTTACGACTGAAGCTTTCTTT. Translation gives CASNYEGVTTEAFF.

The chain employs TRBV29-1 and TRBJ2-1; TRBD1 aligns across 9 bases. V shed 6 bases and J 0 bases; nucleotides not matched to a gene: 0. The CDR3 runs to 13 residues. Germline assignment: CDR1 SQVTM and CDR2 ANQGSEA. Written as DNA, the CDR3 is TGCAGCGTGGGACAGGGCTCCTACAATGAGCAGTTCTTC. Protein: CSVGQGSYNEQFF.

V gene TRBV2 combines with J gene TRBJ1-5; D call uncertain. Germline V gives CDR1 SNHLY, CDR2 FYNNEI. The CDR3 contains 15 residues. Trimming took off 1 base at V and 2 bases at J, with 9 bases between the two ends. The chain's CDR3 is CASSEGSGRNQPQHF. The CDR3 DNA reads TGTGCCAGCAGTGAAGGGAGTGGGCGCAATCAGCCCCAGCATTTT.

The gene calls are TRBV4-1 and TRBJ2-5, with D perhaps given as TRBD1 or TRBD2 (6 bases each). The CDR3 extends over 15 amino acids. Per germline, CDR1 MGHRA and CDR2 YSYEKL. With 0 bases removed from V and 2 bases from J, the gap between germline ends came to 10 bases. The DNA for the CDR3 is TGCGCCAGCAGCCAAGATAGGGGGGAGCAAGAGACCCAGTACTTC. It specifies CASSQDRGEQETQYF.

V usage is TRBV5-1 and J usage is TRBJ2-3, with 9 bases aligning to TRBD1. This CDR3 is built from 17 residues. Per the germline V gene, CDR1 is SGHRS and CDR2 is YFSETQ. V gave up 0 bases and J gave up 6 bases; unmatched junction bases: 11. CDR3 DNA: TGCGCCAGCAGCTTGGGGTCCGGGACAGGGACAACGGATACGCAGTATTTT. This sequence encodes CASSLGSGTGTTDTQYF.